The 9 T cell receptor beta chains reported below all come from one sample, sequenced in a study of OX40 agonist ivuxolimab in advanced cancers. The repertoire was sequenced with immunoSEQ multiplex PCR; TCRdb's copy has only in-frame clones and lacks some. The sample carries some 40,000 clones, around 83% recorded once. The source material was CD4+ or CD8+ T cells sorted from blood, sampled in a trial of the OX40 agonist ivuxolimab. Every receptor here comes from an adult with an advanced solid tumor such as melanoma, head and neck, liver or kidney cancer.

This rearrangement joins TRBV5-1 to TRBJ1-1; perhaps TRBD1 as D (6 bases). CDR3 length equals 15 residues. The V end was cut by 3 bases, the J end by 5 bases, with 17 bases between. Looked up from germline, CDR1 is SGHRS and CDR2 is YFSETQ. The CDR3 here is CASSSGGGVWTEAFF. Written as DNA, the CDR3 is TGCGCCAGCAGCTCCGGAGGGGGGGTTTGGACTGAAGCTTTCTTT.

This clone was counted a single time. DNA for the CDR3: TGTGCCAGCAGTGACAGACAACGGACAGTTCAGGGCTATGGCTACACCTTC. Its translation: CASSDRQRTVQGYGYTF. The rearrangement joins TRBV6-1 to TRBJ1-2; a possible D gene is TRBD1 (6 bases). The CDR3 loop spans 17 amino acids. V was trimmed by 3 bases and J by 4 bases, leaving 21 bases between them. Germline V gives CDR1 MNHNS, CDR2 SASEGT.

Remarks on this clone: Possible read error: a much larger clone is one base away. V and J are TRBV15 and TRBJ2-7; either TRBD1 or TRBD2 may fit D (6 bases each). Germline CDR1 and CDR2: LNHNV and YYDKDF (reference sequence). This CDR3 has 18 amino acids. The V end was cut by 3 bases, the J end by 3 bases, with 24 bases between. In nucleotides, the CDR3 is TGTGCCACCAGCAGTCCCCATACGATTGGGGGGCTGGGCTACGAGCAGTACTTC. Translating it yields CATSSPHTIGGLGYEQYF.

The rearrangement joins TRBV9 to TRBJ2-1; 8 positions match TRBD2. Per the germline V gene, CDR1 is SGDLS and CDR2 is YYNGEE. This CDR3 contains 15 residues. With 4 bases clipped from V and 0 bases from J, the junction kept 3 bases outside the gene matches. The DNA for the CDR3 is TGTGCCAGCAGCTCAAGCGGGAGCTCCTACAATGAGCAGTTCTTC. Translating it yields CASSSSGSSYNEQFF.

CDR3 residues: CAWVGDLKGYTF. The CDR3 DNA is TGTGCCTGGGTAGGGGACCTTAAAGGCTACACCTTC. This chain joins TRBV30 and TRBJ1-2, with a tentative D call TRBD1 (5 bases). V lost 5 bases to trimming and J lost 8 bases, with 15 bases between them. The germline V gene has CDR1 GTSNPN and CDR2 SVGIG (reference sequence). The CDR3 runs 12 residues. The full variable domain, in which reference TRBV30 and TRBJ1-2 provide the parts outside the CDR3, is SQTIHQWPATLVQPVGSPLSLECTVEGTSNPNLYWYRQAAGRGLQLLFYSVGIGQISSEVPQNLSASRPQDRQFILSSKKLLLSDSGFYLCAWVGDLKGYTFGSGTRLTVV.

Within the sample, this clone is medium-sized. The chain has TRBV9 and TRBJ1-1; TRBD1 agrees at 7 bases. Germline CDR1 reads SGDLS; CDR2 reads YYNGEE. The V gene end was trimmed by 0 bases and the J gene end by 4 bases; junction bases not matched to a gene: 6. There are 15 residues in the CDR3. As DNA, the CDR3 is TGTGCCAGCAGCGTAGGGAATTCAGGGGGCACTGAAGCTTTCTTT. Protein: CASSVGNSGGTEAFF.

The CDR3 loop reads CSVGTDYGYTF. In DNA, the CDR3 is TGCAGCGTGGGGACAGACTATGGCTACACCTTC. This chain links TRBV29-1 with TRBJ1-2; 7 bases are a match to TRBD1. The V gene end was trimmed by 6 bases and the J gene end by 3 bases; junction bases not matched to a gene: 1. CDR3 length equals 11 residues. Per the germline V gene, CDR1 is SQVTM and CDR2 is ANQGSEA.

This sequence joins TRBV15 and TRBJ2-5; no reliable D call. The CDR3 consists of 16 residues. Trimming pared 1 base from V and 5 bases from J, leaving 17 bases between. Germline CDR1 reads LNHNV; CDR2 reads YYDKDF (reference sequence). This chain's CDR3 is CATSRGVSDRWETQYF. CDR3 nucleotides: TGTGCCACCAGCAGAGGCGTCAGCGACCGCTGGGAGACCCAGTACTTC.

The V gene is TRBV4-1, the J gene TRBJ2-5; TRBD2 might be the D (6 bases). The CDR3 is 16 amino acids. V lost 0 bases, J lost 5 bases, and 16 bases lay in between. The germline V gene has CDR1 MGHRA and CDR2 YSYEKL. The CDR3 region has the DNA TGCGCCAGCAGCCAAGATTACGGCCTCAGCGGGGAGACCCAGTACTTC. Encoded protein: CASSQDYGLSGETQYF.